This T cell receptor beta chain was recovered during a study of blood T cell repertoires in COVID-19. At the level of the study: The United States, Italy and Spain supplied acute and convalescent COVID-19 samples. PBMCs, B-cell-depleted T cells, or T cells were the source of the cDNA or gDNA that made up the material.

CDR3 length: 14 amino acids. CDR1 SGDLS and CDR2 YYNGEE come from the germline V gene. Losses at the gene ends were 2 bases for V and 4 bases for J; bases not matched to a gene: 5. Per the authors' pipeline: Reference gene primer amplification gave estimated nucleated cell counts. Method: immunoSEQ multiplex PCR; TCRdb's copy keeps in-frame clones and lacks some. V and J calls and clone size follow that table, whereas D and trimming were derived from the DNA. The sample lists some 50,000 clones, 65% to 85% occurring once. The TCR originated in a human donor with active or convalescent COVID-19. The donor label of this sample is uncertain. Sequenced input: peripheral blood. This chain joins TRBV9 and TRBJ1-2; TRBD1 aligns across 7 bases. The CDR3 sequence: CASSVGQEAYGYTF. CDR3 nucleotides: TGTGCCAGCAGCGTCGGACAGGAAGCCTATGGCTACACCTTC.